These 19 T cell receptor beta chains share one sample of origin, sequenced in a study of blood T cell repertoires in COVID-19. The assay was immunoSEQ multiplex PCR, and TCRdb's table has in-frame clones only and misses some. The table shows 290,000 or so clones, with roughly 89% occurring only once. Sequencing input: PBMCs or T cells enriched from blood (not recorded which). The receptors come from a young woman with acute COVID-19.

The rearrangement links TRBV19 to TRBJ1-1; D is undetermined. Between the trimmed V and J ends, which lost 9 bases and 4 bases, there was a span of 15 bases. CDR1 and CDR2 (germline): LNHDA, SQIVND (reference sequence). The length of the CDR3 is 13 residues. CDR3 bases: TGTGCCAGCCGTATATGGGAGTCCACTGAAGCTTTCTTT. Translating it yields CASRIWESTEAFF. The entire variable domain, with the rest obtained from reference TRBV19 and TRBJ1-1, is as follows: DGGITQSPKYLFRKEGQNVTLSCEQNLNHDAMYWYRQDPGQGLRLIYYSQIVNDFQKGDIAEGYSVSREKKESFPLTVTSAQKNPTAFYLCASRIWESTEAFFGQGTRLTVV.

The chain couples TRBV28 to TRBJ2-5; D call uncertain. V lost 6 bases and J 5 bases, leaving 16 bases between the germline ends. Germline V lookup: CDR1 MDHEN, CDR2 SYDVKM. The CDR3 loop spans 14 amino acids. The CDR3 is CASRFDTGRETQYF. Written as DNA, the CDR3 is TGTGCCAGCAGGTTCGACACCGGTAGGGAGACCCAGTACTTC.

The J gene is TRBJ1-1, the V gene TRBV9, with D maybe TRBD1 (6 bases). CDR3 length: 13 amino acids. Trimming took off 3 bases at V and 3 bases at J, with 9 bases between the two ends. Germline loops: CDR1 SGDLS, CDR2 YYNGEE. In DNA, the CDR3 is TGTGCCAGCAGCGCCGACAGGTACACTGAAGCTTTCTTT. This gives the protein CASSADRYTEAFF.

This chain joins TRBV28 and TRBJ2-5; TRBD2 might be the D (5 bases). Trimming removed 5 bases from V and 5 bases from J, with 6 bases in between. Germline V gene sequence: CDR1 MDHEN, CDR2 SYDVKM. The CDR3 spans 11 residues. The CDR3 sequence is CASSTRETQYF. The CDR3 region has the DNA TGTGCCAGCAGTACTAGGGAGACCCAGTACTTC.

The rearrangement links TRBV2 to TRBJ2-7, with 11 bases matching TRBD2. This CDR3 is built from 15 residues. In germline, CDR1 is SNHLY, CDR2 FYNNEI. J lost 7 bases, V lost 0 bases, and 5 bases had no gene match. The CDR3 DNA sequence: TGTGCCAGCAGTGAAGCTAGCGGGAGGGCCGGGGAGCAGTACTTC. This codes for CASSEASGRAGEQYF.

The chain joins TRBV2 to TRBJ1-5; D is unclear. Trimming removed 3 bases from V and 3 bases from J, with 9 bases in between. Germline V gives CDR1 SNHLY, CDR2 FYNNEI. The CDR3 spans 14 residues. The CDR3 coding sequence is TGTGCCAGCAGTGATGTGGCTTACAATCAGCCCCAGCATTTT. Amino acids: CASSDVAYNQPQHF.

This rearrangement joins TRBV3-1 (or the pseudogene TRBV3-2) to TRBJ2-2; D is possibly TRBD1 (5 bases). Trimming removed 4 bases from V and 6 bases from J, with 9 bases in between. This CDR3 spans 13 amino acids. Looked up from germline, CDR1 is LGHDT and CDR2 is YNNKEL (reference sequence). CDR3 region: CASSLQQAGELFF. CDR3 coding DNA: TGTGCCAGCAGCCTACAACAGGCCGGGGAGCTGTTTTTT.

This rearrangement joins TRBV2 to TRBJ2-3; 7 bases are shared with TRBD2. The J segment lost 0 bases and the V segment lost 8 bases, leaving 5 bases of the junction unmatched. The CDR3 covers 14 residues. From germline, CDR1 is SNHLY and CDR2 FYNNEI. The CDR3 region is CASHKRDSTDTQYF. In DNA, the CDR3 is TGTGCCAGCCATAAGCGGGATAGCACAGATACGCAGTATTTT.

The chain joins TRBV29-1 to TRBJ2-1, with 8 bases fitting TRBD2. Germline V gene sequence: CDR1 SQVTM, CDR2 ANQGSEA. CDR3 length equals 13 residues. V trimming: 5 bases; J trimming: 6 bases; junction bases outside the gene matches: 6. CDR3 coding DNA: TGCAGCGTTCTGAGACTAGCGAGCAATGAGCAGTTCTTC. Translated: CSVLRLASNEQFF.

The V call is TRBV7-3, the J call TRBJ2-1; tentative D call: TRBD2 (6 bases). Germline V lookup: CDR1 SGHTA, CDR2 FQGTGA. V lost 5 bases to trimming and J lost 2 bases, with 13 bases between them. The CDR3 contains 15 residues. The chain's CDR3 is CASSPTWEAYNEQFF. The CDR3 nucleotides read TGTGCCAGCAGCCCGACTTGGGAGGCCTACAATGAGCAGTTCTTC.

This chain links TRBV12-3 or TRBV12-4 with TRBJ1-1, with D uncertain. CDR3 size: 13 residues. The V end lost 5 bases, the J end lost 0 bases, and 7 bases lay between the germline ends. The CDR3 loop reads CASSMAVNTEAFF. CDR3 nucleotide sequence: TGTGCCAGCAGTATGGCGGTGAACACTGAAGCTTTCTTT.

The rearrangement links TRBV28 to TRBJ1-2, with TRBD1 matching 8 bases. This CDR3 has 14 residues. The ends lost 5 bases at V and 8 bases at J; junction bases unmatched: 10. Germline V gene lookup returns CDR1 MDHEN and CDR2 SYDVKM. The CDR3 nucleotides read TGTGCCAGCAGTCTTACGACAGGGGCAGGAGGCTACACCTTC. The encoded protein is CASSLTTGAGGYTF.

CDR3 loop: CASSFGSSGIGMNSPLHF. For the CDR3, the DNA is TGTGCCAGCAGTTTTGGCTCCAGCGGGATTGGGATGAATTCACCCCTCCACTTT. The chain employs TRBV28 and TRBJ1-6; D is ambiguous. Trimming pared 3 bases from V and 7 bases from J, leaving 22 bases between. The length of the CDR3 is 18 residues. The germline gives CDR1 MDHEN, CDR2 SYDVKM.

The chain employs TRBV13 and TRBJ2-3; 7 nucleotides match TRBD2. CDR1 PRHDT and CDR2 FYEKMQ come from the germline V gene (reference sequence). This CDR3 has 14 amino acids. The J segment lost 5 bases and the V segment lost 3 bases, leaving 5 bases of the junction unmatched. The CDR3 region has the DNA TGTGCCAGCAGCTTGGGGGGGACTATAGATACGCAGTATTTT. Its translation: CASSLGGTIDTQYF. Together with reference TRBV13 and TRBJ2-3, the CDR3 gives the full variable domain: AAGVIQSPRHLIKEKRETATLKCYPIPRHDTVYWYQQGPGQDPQFLISFYEKMQSDKGSIPDRFSAQQFSDYHSELNMSSLELGDSALYFCASSLGGTIDTQYFGPGTRLTVL.

Here the CDR3 DNA reads TGTGCCACCCAGGATTTTAGCAATCAGCCCCAGCATTTT. Its protein product is CATQDFSNQPQHF. This chain links TRBV10-3 with TRBJ1-5; D uncertain. CDR1 and CDR2 (germline): ENHRY, SYGVKD. CDR3 size: 13 residues. Deletions cut 10 bases from V and 0 bases from J, with 10 bases between.

This clone showed up just once. The V gene is TRBV19, the J gene TRBJ2-7; 11 nucleotides match TRBD2. The CDR3 is 13 amino acids. Per germline, CDR1 LNHDA and CDR2 SQIVND (reference sequence). V trimming: 6 bases; J trimming: 6 bases; junction bases outside the gene matches: 4. In DNA, the CDR3 is TGTGCCAGTAGATTAGCGGGAGGGAGCGAGCAGTACTTC. Translating it yields CASRLAGGSEQYF.

The rearrangement uses TRBV14 and TRBJ2-1; D is perhaps TRBD1 (6 bases). The length of the CDR3 is 15 residues. From germline, CDR1 is SGHDN and CDR2 FVKESK. The V end lost 5 bases, the J end lost 6 bases, and 17 bases lay between the germline ends. The CDR3 reads CASSSPHTQGNEQFF. Here the CDR3 DNA reads TGTGCCAGCAGCTCCCCCCACACACAGGGCAATGAGCAGTTCTTC. Drawing the rest from reference TRBV14 and TRBJ2-1, the complete variable domain is EAGVTQFPSHSVIEKGQTVTLRCDPISGHDNLYWYRRVMGKEIKFLLHFVKESKQDESGMPNNRFLAERTGGTYSTLKVQPAELEDSGVYFCASSSPHTQGNEQFFGPGTRLTVL.

V gene TRBV10-3 combines with J gene TRBJ2-7; 10 nucleotides line up with TRBD2. Germline V gene data show CDR1 as ENHRY and CDR2 as SYGVKD. CDR3 length: 14 amino acids. The V gene end was trimmed by 6 bases and the J gene end by 7 bases; junction bases not matched to a gene: 9. This CDR3 reads CAISALAGAAEQYF. Here the CDR3 DNA reads TGTGCCATCAGCGCCCTAGCGGGAGCAGCGGAGCAGTACTTC.

The chain has TRBV25-1 and TRBJ1-3; 7 bases agree with TRBD1. This CDR3 has 14 residues. The germline gives CDR1 MGHDK, CDR2 SYGVNS. Trimming took 6 bases from V and 3 from J; bases not matched to a gene: 5. CDR3 nucleotide sequence: TGTGCCAGCAGACCCGCAGGGGGTGGAAACACCATATATTTT. Its protein product is CASRPAGGGNTIYF.